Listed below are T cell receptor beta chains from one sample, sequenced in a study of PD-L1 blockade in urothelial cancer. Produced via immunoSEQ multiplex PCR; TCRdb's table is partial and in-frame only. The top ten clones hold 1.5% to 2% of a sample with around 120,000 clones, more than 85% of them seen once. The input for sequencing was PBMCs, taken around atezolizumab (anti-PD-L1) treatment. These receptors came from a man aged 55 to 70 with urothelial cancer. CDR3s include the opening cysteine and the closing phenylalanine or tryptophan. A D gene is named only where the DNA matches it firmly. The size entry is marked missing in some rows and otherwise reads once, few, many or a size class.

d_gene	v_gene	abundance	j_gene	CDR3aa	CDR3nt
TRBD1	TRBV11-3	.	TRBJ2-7	CASSSRDSHYEQYF	TGTGCCAGCAGTTCCCGGGACAGCCACTACGAGCAGTACTTC
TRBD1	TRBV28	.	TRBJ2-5	CASSYRGRGETQYF	TGTGCCAGCAGTTACAGGGGGAGAGGAGAGACCCAGTACTTC
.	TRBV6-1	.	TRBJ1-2	CATLDGGMHSYGYTF	TGTGCCACCCTGGACGGGGGGATGCATAGCTATGGCTACACCTTC
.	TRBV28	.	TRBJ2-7	CASSIQTTTYEQYF	TGTGCCAGCAGTATACAGACGACAACCTACGAGCAGTACTTC
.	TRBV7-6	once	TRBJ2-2	CASSPGVARNTGELFF	TGTGCCAGCAGCCCGGGGGTAGCGAGAAACACCGGGGAGCTGTTTTTT
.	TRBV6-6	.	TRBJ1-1	CASSYRVGGRAFF	TGTGCCAGCAGTTACCGGGTGGGAGGACGAGCTTTCTTT
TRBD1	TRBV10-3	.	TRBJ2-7	CAITRTGAMNEQYF	TGTGCCATCACCCGGACAGGGGCGATGAACGAGCAGTACTTC
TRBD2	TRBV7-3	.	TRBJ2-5	CASSLSSGGSETQYF	TGTGCCAGCAGCTTATCTAGCGGGGGATCGGAGACCCAGTACTTC
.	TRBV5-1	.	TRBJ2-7	CASRDIYEQYF	TGCGCCAGCCGGGACATCTACGAGCAGTACTTC
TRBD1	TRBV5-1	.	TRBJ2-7	CASSRGTGDEQYF	TGCGCCAGCAGCAGGGGGACAGGGGACGAGCAGTACTTC
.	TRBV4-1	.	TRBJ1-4	CASSQRDVATNEKLFF	TGCGCCAGCAGTCAGCGGGACGTTGCAACTAATGAAAAACTGTTTTTT
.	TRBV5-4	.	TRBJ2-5	CASSILTEETQYF	TGTGCCAGCAGCATACTGACGGAGGAGACCCAGTACTTC
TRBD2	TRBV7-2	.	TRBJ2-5	CASSSGTSGNQETQYF	TGTGCCAGCAGCTCAGGGACTAGCGGGAACCAAGAGACCCAGTACTTC
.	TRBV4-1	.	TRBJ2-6	CASSQLSQGSGANVLTF	TGCGCCAGCAGCCAGCTCTCACAGGGAAGTGGGGCCAACGTCCTGACTTTC